What follows are 25 T cell receptor beta chains derived from one specimen sequenced in a study of cytomegalovirus exposure and HLA in healthy donors. The PCR employed 60 Vbeta primers together with 13 Jbeta primers. Using immunoSEQ multiplex PCR, the repertoire was profiled, and TCRdb retains in-frame clones only, with some absent. The table includes around 150,000 clones, roughly 80% detected once. The sequenced material came from PBMCs. The source is a man aged 40-50 years in good health and CMV-seronegative.

The chain joins TRBV18 to TRBJ2-7, with 9 bases that match TRBD1. V shed 5 bases, J shed 6 bases, and the junction held 2 bases outside the gene matches. This CDR3 is 12 amino acids long. Germline values: CDR1 KGHSH, CDR2 LQKENI. The CDR3 DNA follows: TGTGCCAGCTCAGGACAGGGGCTCGAGCAGTACTTC. This encodes CASSGQGLEQYF.

V is TRBV19 and J is TRBJ2-7; the match to TRBD1 covers 7 bases. The J segment lost 2 bases and the V segment lost 5 bases, leaving 9 bases of the junction unmatched. The CDR3 is 15 residues long. Germline V gene sequence: CDR1 LNHDA, CDR2 SQIVND (reference sequence). Here the CDR3 DNA reads TGTGCCAGTAGTGATCGCAGGGGGATGACCTACGAGCAGTACTTC. Translated, it gives CASSDRRGMTYEQYF.

The chain uses TRBV7-2 and TRBJ2-5, with 8 bases aligning to TRBD2. CDR3 size: 16 residues. V was clipped by 2 bases and J by 1 base; unmatched bases: 6. Germline lookup yields CDR1 SGHTA and CDR2 FQGNSA. CDR3 protein: CASSLIRLAGQETQYF. The CDR3 DNA follows: TGTGCCAGCAGCTTAATACGGCTAGCGGGCCAAGAGACCCAGTACTTC.

The chain is built from TRBV6-5 and TRBJ2-7; tentatively, D is TRBD1 (6 bases). With 1 base removed from V and 6 bases from J, the gap between germline ends came to 13 bases. CDR3 length equals 14 residues. From germline, CDR1 is MNHEY and CDR2 SVGAGI. The CDR3 region is CASSYYGLRGEQYF. The CDR3 bases are TGTGCCAGCAGTTACTACGGACTCAGGGGCGAGCAGTACTTC.

The chain uses TRBV27 and TRBJ2-7; 7 nucleotides line up with TRBD2. Germline V gives CDR1 MNHEY, CDR2 SMNVEV (reference sequence). This CDR3 is 15 amino acids long. V was pared by 2 bases and J by 0 bases, with 4 bases of the junction left unmatched. CDR3 in amino acids: CASSLLASGSYEQYF. The CDR3 DNA sequence: TGTGCCAGCAGTTTACTGGCTAGCGGCTCCTACGAGCAGTACTTC.

The chain recombines TRBV19 with TRBJ1-5; a possible D gene is TRBD1 (5 bases). In germline, CDR1 is LNHDA, CDR2 SQIVND (reference sequence). The CDR3 is 14 residues long. V was trimmed by 1 base and J by 7 bases, leaving 11 bases between them. The CDR3 sequence is CASSIGGESQPQHF. Written as DNA, the CDR3 is TGTGCCAGTAGTATAGGGGGGGAGAGCCAGCCCCAGCATTTT.

The genes are TRBV12-5 and TRBJ1-4; D may be TRBD1 (5 bases). Germline V CDR1 and CDR2: LGHNT, FRNRAP. V dropped 5 bases and J dropped 6 bases, with 16 bases sitting between them. This CDR3 has 15 residues. The CDR3 protein is CASGPVQGGDEKLFF. In DNA form, the CDR3 reads TGTGCTAGTGGTCCCGTGCAGGGAGGAGATGAAAAACTGTTTTTT.

The chain carries TRBV20-1 and TRBJ2-3; TRBD2 agrees at 10 bases. The CDR3 is made up of 11 amino acids. The trim removed 4 bases at V and 11 bases at J, leaving 3 bases unmatched. Germline CDR1 reads DFQATT; CDR2 reads SNEGSKA (reference sequence). The CDR3 is CSAITSGKQYF. The DNA for the CDR3 is TGCAGTGCTATAACTAGCGGGAAGCAGTATTTT.

V gene TRBV30 combines with J gene TRBJ2-7; D may be TRBD1 (7 bases). CDR1 is GTSNPN, CDR2 SVGIG, per germline (reference sequence). V was trimmed by 3 bases and J by 0 bases, leaving 12 bases between them. CDR3 length equals 14 residues. In nucleotides, the CDR3 is TGTGCCTGGAGACCAGGGGGGAGCTCCTACGAGCAGTACTTC. This gives the protein CAWRPGGSSYEQYF. The full variable domain, in which reference TRBV30 and TRBJ2-7 provide the parts outside the CDR3, is SQTIHQWPATLVQPVGSPLSLECTVEGTSNPNLYWYRQAAGRGLQLLFYSVGIGQISSEVPQNLSASRPQDRQFILSSKKLLLSDSGFYLCAWRPGGSSYEQYFGPGTRLTVT.

The chain carries TRBV30 and TRBJ1-2; D may be TRBD1 (5 bases). The germline V and J ends were trimmed by 3 bases and 8 bases, with 13 bases remaining between them. The germline gives CDR1 GTSNPN, CDR2 SVGIG (reference sequence). The CDR3 spans 12 residues. CDR3 loop: CAWSGGGRGYTF. The CDR3 DNA sequence: TGTGCCTGGAGCGGGGGAGGGCGAGGCTACACCTTC. The full variable domain, with the rest looked up from reference TRBV30 and TRBJ1-2, is SQTIHQWPATLVQPVGSPLSLECTVEGTSNPNLYWYRQAAGRGLQLLFYSVGIGQISSEVPQNLSASRPQDRQFILSSKKLLLSDSGFYLCAWSGGGRGYTFGSGTRLTVV.

This clone was picked up one time. The CDR3 sequence is CASSQALAGEISYEQYF. The CDR3 DNA reads TGTGCCAGCAGCCAAGCGCTAGCGGGGGAGATCTCCTACGAGCAGTACTTC. The gene calls are TRBV2 and TRBJ2-7, with 10 positions matching TRBD2. The CDR3 contains 17 residues. Germline-derived CDR1 and CDR2 are SNHLY and FYNNEI. Losses at the gene ends were 6 bases for V and 0 bases for J; bases not matched to a gene: 11.

V and J are TRBV6-5 and TRBJ2-1; D may be TRBD1 (5 bases). CDR3 size: 16 residues. CDR1 is MNHEY, CDR2 SVGAGI, per germline. The V gene lost 0 bases and the J gene lost 5 bases, with 14 bases spanning the gap. The CDR3 nucleotides are TGTGCCAGCAGTTACTCCCGGGCAGGGTGGAACAATGAGCAGTTCTTC. Residues: CASSYSRAGWNNEQFF.

The chain is built from TRBV29-1 and TRBJ1-2; TRBD1 might be the D (6 bases). V lost 6 bases and J 4 bases, leaving 18 bases between the germline ends. Germline CDR1 SQVTM, CDR2 ANQGSEA. The CDR3 consists of 14 residues. The CDR3 loop reads CSVGGQGGGYGYTF. CDR3 coding DNA: TGCAGCGTGGGGGGGCAGGGAGGAGGCTATGGCTACACCTTC.

This clone was detected a few times. The chain couples TRBV29-1 to TRBJ2-5, with 11 bases aligning to TRBD2. Germline V lookup: CDR1 SQVTM, CDR2 ANQGSEA. Unmatched junction bases numbered 4, after V lost 6 bases and J lost 1 base. The CDR3 sequence is 14 residues long. As DNA, the CDR3 is TGCAGCGTCGGACTAGCGGGCGCCCAAGAGACCCAGTACTTC. It encodes CSVGLAGAQETQYF.

The DNA for the CDR3 is TGTGCCAGGAGCCCAGGAGGCAGGGGCTACGAGCAGTACTTC. Residues: CARSPGGRGYEQYF. The V call is TRBV6-5, the J call TRBJ2-7, with D maybe TRBD1 (6 bases). Germline CDR1 reads MNHEY; CDR2 reads SVGAGI. The CDR3 extends over 14 amino acids. V lost 9 bases and J lost 3, with 18 bases in between.

V gene TRBV5-6 combines with J gene TRBJ1-2; D is perhaps TRBD1 (5 bases). Germline V gene data show CDR1 as SGHDT and CDR2 as YYEEEE. This CDR3 contains 15 residues. V was trimmed by 3 bases and J by 2 bases, leaving 14 bases between them. CDR3 sequence reads: CASSSGGGMNYGYTF. CDR3 nucleotides: TGTGCCAGCAGCTCGGGCGGGGGGATGAACTATGGCTACACCTTC.

The chain employs TRBV30 and TRBJ1-1; D not certain. The V end was cut by 1 base, the J end by 0 bases, with 9 bases between. This CDR3 has 14 amino acids. Germline V gene sequence: CDR1 GTSNPN, CDR2 SVGIG (reference sequence). The CDR3 reads CAWSAGYLNTEAFF. The CDR3 coding sequence is TGTGCCTGGAGTGCGGGATACCTGAACACTGAAGCTTTCTTT.

Here the CDR3 reads CASSASGGTSTDTQYF. CDR3 nucleotide sequence: TGTGCCAGCAGCGCTAGCGGGGGGACTAGCACAGATACGCAGTATTTT. V and J are TRBV9 and TRBJ2-3, with 11 bases aligning to TRBD2. This CDR3 is 16 amino acids long. V was clipped by 3 bases and J by 0 bases; unmatched bases: 3. The germline V gene has CDR1 SGDLS and CDR2 YYNGEE. Full variable domain (remainder filled in from reference TRBV9 and TRBJ2-3): DSGVTQTPKHLITATGQRVTLRCSPRSGDLSVYWYQQSLDQGLQFLIQYYNGEERAKGNILERFSAQQFPDLHSELNLSSLELGDSALYFCASSASGGTSTDTQYFGPGTRLTVL.

This sequence joins TRBV5-1 and TRBJ2-7, with no clear D. V was pared by 0 bases and J by 1 base, with 8 bases between. This CDR3 comprises 14 residues. Per germline, CDR1 SGHRS and CDR2 YFSETQ. The CDR3 spells CASSLGSLSYEQYF. In DNA form, the CDR3 reads TGCGCCAGCAGCTTGGGCTCCCTATCCTACGAGCAGTACTTC.

The chain combines TRBV9 with TRBJ2-7, with TRBD2 matching 9 bases. Germline V lookup: CDR1 SGDLS, CDR2 YYNGEE. J was trimmed by 7 bases and V by 3 bases; bases with no gene match: 8. This CDR3 has 14 residues. CDR3 in amino acids: CASSGSGSSFEQYF. CDR3 DNA: TGTGCCAGCAGCGGTAGCGGGAGTTCGTTTGAGCAGTACTTC.

The V gene is TRBV2, the J gene TRBJ2-5; 9 positions agree with TRBD2. Germline CDR1 reads SNHLY; CDR2 reads FYNNEI. This CDR3 spans 13 amino acids. Trimming cost V 7 bases and J 7 bases; bases outside gene matches: 7. The DNA for the CDR3 is TGTGCCAGCATCGACCCGCGGGGGGGGACCCAGTACTTC. This sequence encodes CASIDPRGGTQYF.

This chain joins TRBV7-2 and TRBJ1-1; maybe TRBD1 (5 bases). Trimming removed 0 bases from V and 6 bases from J, with 11 bases in between. There are 14 residues in the CDR3. Per germline, CDR1 SGHTA and CDR2 FQGNSA. Written as DNA, the CDR3 is TGTGCCAGCAGCTTAGCGCAGGGTGCCCCTGAAGCTTTCTTT. Amino acid sequence: CASSLAQGAPEAFF.

The chain recombines TRBV30 with TRBJ2-7; D unclear. The germline gives CDR1 GTSNPN, CDR2 SVGIG (reference sequence). V lost 2 bases, J lost 3 bases, and 11 bases lay in between. The CDR3 is made up of 13 amino acids. The CDR3 reads CAWSPRNSYEQYF. The CDR3 DNA is TGTGCCTGGAGTCCAAGGAACAGCTACGAGCAGTACTTC.

This rearrangement joins TRBV27 to TRBJ1-1; possible D gene TRBD1, 5 bases. The ends were cut back, 6 bases at V and 3 bases at J, with 14 bases in the middle. The CDR3 totals 14 residues. Per the germline V gene, CDR1 is MNHEY and CDR2 is SMNVEV (reference sequence). For the CDR3, the DNA is TGTGCCAGCAGAATAGGGGTTCGCGACACTGAAGCTTTCTTT. It yields the protein CASRIGVRDTEAFF.

The chain recombines TRBV5-4 with TRBJ1-2, with 8 bases matching TRBD1. Losses at the gene ends were 9 bases for V and 8 bases for J; bases not matched to a gene: 6. Germline CDR1 SGHNT, CDR2 YYREEE (reference sequence). This CDR3 contains 11 residues. In DNA form, the CDR3 reads TGTGCCACCACGACAGGGGAAGGCTACACCTTC. Translation gives CATTTGEGYTF.